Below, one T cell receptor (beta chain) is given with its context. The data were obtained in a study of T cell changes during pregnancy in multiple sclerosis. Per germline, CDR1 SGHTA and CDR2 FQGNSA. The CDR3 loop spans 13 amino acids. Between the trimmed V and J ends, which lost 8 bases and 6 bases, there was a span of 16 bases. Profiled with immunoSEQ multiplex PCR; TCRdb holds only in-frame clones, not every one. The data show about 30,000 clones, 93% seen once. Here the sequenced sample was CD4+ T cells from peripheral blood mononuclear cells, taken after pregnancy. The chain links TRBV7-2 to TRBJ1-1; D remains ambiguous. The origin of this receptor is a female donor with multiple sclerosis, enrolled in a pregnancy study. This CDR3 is CASGIKGGPEAFF. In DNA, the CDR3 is TGTGCCAGCGGCATTAAGGGAGGTCCTGAAGCTTTCTTT.